The 11 T cell receptor beta chains given below trace back to one sample, sequenced in a study of blood T cell repertoires in COVID-19 (dated by TCRdb to 2018 to 2021). Library creation used the immunoSEQ multiplex PCR assay. The clones in this table, taken by TCRdb from immuneACCESS, are in-frame only. Not every clone is retained; where verified, under half of the shortfall comes from an unresolved V gene, and the cause of the rest is unknown. The sample yields over 130,000 clones; roughly 80% were counted once. 15% to 20% of the sample rests with the top ten. Specimen: peripheral blood. The source is a man over 45 with acute or convalescent COVID-19.

This clone came up a few times. The rearrangement joins TRBV18 to TRBJ2-7; TRBD2 agrees at 7 bases. Germline assignment: CDR1 KGHSH and CDR2 LQKENI. V lost 2 bases, J lost 6 bases, and 4 bases stayed unmatched. The length of the CDR3 is 13 residues. CDR3 amino acids: CASSPAREGEQYF. The CDR3 DNA sequence: TGTGCCAGCTCACCAGCGAGGGAGGGCGAGCAGTACTTC. Filled out from reference TRBV18 and TRBJ2-7, the complete variable domain reads NAGVMQNPRHLVRRRGQEARLRCSPMKGHSHVYWYRQLPEEGLKFMVYLQKENIIDESGMPKERFSAEFPKEGPSILRIQQVVRGDSAAYFCASSPAREGEQYFGPGTRLTVT.

This chain joins TRBV7-8 and TRBJ1-6; TRBD1 matches at 9 bases. Germline V gene sequence: CDR1 SGHVS, CDR2 FQNEAQ. CDR3 length equals 15 residues. V dropped 6 bases and J dropped 8; count of bases not matched to a gene: 8. CDR3 nucleotide sequence: TGTGCCAGCAGGGGGGACAGGGTAGGGGATTCACCCCTCCACTTT. Amino acid sequence: CASRGDRVGDSPLHF.

The chain combines TRBV21-1 with TRBJ1-2. TRBV21-1 is marked as a pseudogene. The CDR3 has 14 residues. The CDR3 region has the DNA TGTGCCAGCAGCAAAGGGAGGGTAGGGTACGGCTACACCTTC. It codes for CASSKGRVGYGYTF.

The chain uses TRBV3-1 (or the pseudogene TRBV3-2) and TRBJ2-2, with 7 bases matching TRBD2. Germline-derived CDR1 and CDR2 are LGHDT and YNNKEL (reference sequence). This CDR3 has 15 amino acids. Trimming removed 0 bases from V and 6 bases from J; junction bases left unmatched: 4. CDR3 residues: CASSQDPGRAGELFF. The CDR3 DNA reads TGTGCCAGCAGCCAAGACCCAGGGAGGGCCGGGGAGCTGTTTTTT.

This clone was detected a few times. The J gene is TRBJ1-6, the V gene TRBV6-1, with 9 bases fitting TRBD1. Germline values: CDR1 MNHNS, CDR2 SASEGT. This CDR3 spans 17 amino acids. J was trimmed by 11 bases and V by 3 bases; bases with no gene match: 14. The CDR3 region has the DNA TGTGCCAGCAGTGACACATGGACAGGGGCGTTTACGGCACCCCTCCACTTT. Its protein product is CASSDTWTGAFTAPLHF.

The chain couples TRBV5-1 to TRBJ1-2; 10 bases fit TRBD1. The CDR3 totals 14 residues. Trimming at V came to 3 bases and at J to 7 bases, leaving 6 bases not matched to a gene. CDR1 and CDR2 (germline): SGHRS, YFSETQ. The CDR3 spells CASSSRQGAGGYTF. CDR3 in DNA: TGCGCCAGCAGCTCCCGACAGGGGGCGGGTGGCTACACCTTC. Looking up the rest from reference TRBV5-1 and TRBJ1-2 gives the full variable domain: KAGVTQTPRYLIKTRGQQVTLSCSPISGHRSVSWYQQTPGQGLQFLFEYFSETQRNKGNFPGRFSGRQFSNSRSEMNVSTLELGDSALYLCASSSRQGAGGYTFGSGTRLTVV.

The V and J genes are TRBV2 and TRBJ2-3, with unresolved D. The CDR3 runs to 11 residues. V was pared by 4 bases and J by 9 bases, with 8 bases between. The germline gives CDR1 SNHLY, CDR2 FYNNEI. CDR3 DNA: TGTGCCAGCAGTGTTATGGCCACGCAGTATTTT. This translates into CASSVMATQYF.

The CDR3 coding sequence is TGTGCCAGCTCACCGTATTCAGATCCTAACTATGGCTACACCTTC. It yields the protein CASSPYSDPNYGYTF. This chain joins TRBV18 and TRBJ1-2; no clear D gene. Germline CDR1 reads KGHSH; CDR2 reads LQKENI. The ends were cut back, 3 bases at V and 0 bases at J, with 11 bases in the middle. This CDR3 spans 15 amino acids.

The rearrangement joins TRBV30 to TRBJ1-2; 12 positions agree with TRBD1. Trimming cost V 7 bases and J 7 bases; bases outside gene matches: 4. From germline, CDR1 is GTSNPN and CDR2 SVGIG (reference sequence). There are 12 residues in the CDR3. The CDR3 loop reads CALGQGAGGYTF. In DNA, the CDR3 is TGTGCCTTGGGACAGGGGGCGGGTGGCTACACCTTC. The variable domain in full, with the rest retrieved from reference TRBV30 and TRBJ1-2, is SQTIHQWPATLVQPVGSPLSLECTVEGTSNPNLYWYRQAAGRGLQLLFYSVGIGQISSEVPQNLSASRPQDRQFILSSKKLLLSDSGFYLCALGQGAGGYTFGSGTRLTVV.

The chain joins TRBV6-2 or TRBV6-3 to TRBJ1-1, with D maybe TRBD1 (5 bases). The V and J ends lost 5 bases and 5 bases respectively, with 12 bases between them. Germline V CDR1 and CDR2: MNHEY, SVGEGT. The CDR3 totals 13 residues. This CDR3 is CASSGSGGTEAFF. The CDR3 region has the DNA TGTGCCAGCAGTGGCTCGGGGGGGACTGAAGCTTTCTTT.

The rearrangement uses TRBV21-1 and TRBJ2-7; the table's D call of TRBD1 was not tested on the DNA. TRBV21-1 is tagged as a pseudogene. The CDR3 is made up of 14 amino acids. This CDR3 reads CASSTGQGNYEQYF. CDR3 nucleotides: TGTGCCAGCAGCACCGGACAGGGAAACTACGAGCAGTACTTC.